This TCR beta chain was sequenced for a study of T cell responses to AZD1222 COVID-19 vaccine. Germline CDR1 MNHEY, CDR2 SVGEGT. The CDR3 length is 16 residues. J lost 3 bases, V lost 6 bases, and 7 bases had no gene match. Findings and caveats of the study: It should be noted that donors were predominantly white British and more often female, and clonal diversity was possibly underestimated. Only five or six individuals given AZD1222 were seropositive at baseline. Reportedly, nearly half the spike-specific TCRs target unmutated variant regions. Without day 14 samples, only post-peak T cell repertoires were studied.

This clone has just one count. The antigen is not known. Profiling relied on immunoSEQ multiplex PCR, and the TCRdb table lists in-frame clones only, not all of them. The top ten hold over 4.5% of the sample, which has approximately 170,000 clones, 94% seen once. The TCR comes from an adult who received the AZD1222 COVID-19 vaccine. The rearrangement joins TRBV6-2 or TRBV6-3 to TRBJ2-1, with 11 nucleotides matching TRBD1. Sequenced material: peripheral blood, taken 28 days after the second AZD1222 dose. Here the CDR3 DNA reads TGTGCCAGCAGCCAAGGACAGGGGGCCTTCTACAATGAGCAGTTCTTC. It specifies CASSQGQGAFYNEQFF.